This TCR beta chain was recorded in a study of T-cell reconstitution after alpha-beta-depleted transplantation in children (TCRdb year 2016). Concerning the study at large: The study quantitatively tracked T-cell immune reconstitution after TCRalphabeta/CD19-depleted allogeneic hematopoietic cell transplantation in children using TCR repertoire profiling.

General findings and caveats noted by the study authors: The high TCRbeta diversity at day 60 in some patients was ascribed to recipient T cells and intrathymic progenitors that had survived conditioning. The apparently early recovery of alphabetaT-cell counts about two months after transplant reportedly depended on only several hundred rapidly expanded clones that came from non-depleted graft cells. Hyperexpanded clone frequencies declined over subsequent months; after one year, T-cell counts and TCRbeta diversity were mostly attributed to newly produced T cells.

This clonotype was seen many times. Its antigen remains undetermined. The sample holds no much larger clone one base away, and base qualities are not on file. V is cut by 10 bases and J by 4 bases, and the space between the germline ends is 23 bases. The germline V gene provides CDR1 SGHTA and CDR2 FQGNSA. Including the terminal cysteine and phenylalanine, the CDR3 comprises 16 residues. Only the CDR3 portion is preserved as DNA: 48 bases, with reading frame beginning at the first base. The meaning of the sample's treatment or condition label: allogeneic hematopoietic cell transplantation with graft depleted of TCRalphabeta T cells and CD19 B cells. The children who served as transplant recipients had been given grafts of TCRalphabeta/CD19-depleted allogeneic hematopoietic cells. The protocol used for the library was PCR. The reads were generated on an Illumina HiSeq 2500. To normalize quantification of the TCRbeta repertoire, the TCR libraries were built with molecular barcoding that relied on unique molecular identifiers. TCRdb redid the processing of the public reads, applying fastp at Q25 and MiXCR, and retained in-frame beta chains. CDR3 protein sequences are deduplicated, and each keeps its most common genes and DNA. Across this sample there are about 16,000 distinct CDR3 sequences, with approximately 5.1% seen only once. The ten largest clones capture about 7% of the sample.

The receptor was derived from a boy younger than 18 with acute lymphoblastic leukemia, due to receive a stem cell transplant. Material: PBMCs, obtained before TCRalphabeta/CD19-depleted stem cell transplant. The rearranged segments are TRBV7-2 and TRBJ1-5, with no D gene named confidently. The CDR3 has the sequence CATPLGNTLFNQPQHF. DNA sequence: TGTGCCACCCCCCTGGGGAACACACTCTTTAATCAGCCCCAGCATTTT.